The 3 T cell receptor beta chains listed next were all sequenced from one sample in a study of T cell repertoires in cytomegalovirus infection. TCRdb re-called the reads with MiXCR, one entry per CDR3 protein. The sample has 150,000 or so distinct CDR3 sequences, about a quarter seen once; the top ten hold approximately 10%. The material sequenced was PBMCs. Receptors were obtained from a human donor in good health (CMV status not recorded). Some clones in this sample may be carry-over from other donors' samples.

The chain has TRBV7-4 and TRBJ2-3; no reliable D call. The germline V and J ends were trimmed by 5 bases and 3 bases, with 18 bases remaining between them. Per the germline V gene, CDR1 is SGHVT and CDR2 is SQSDAQ. This CDR3 is built from 16 residues. The CDR3 reads CASSPKVPLQTDTQYF. The DNA for the CDR3 is TGTGCCAGCAGCCCGAAGGTTCCGCTACAAACAGATACGCAGTATTTT.

V usage is TRBV6-2 or TRBV6-3 and J usage is TRBJ2-5; D remains ambiguous. V was clipped by 2 bases and J by 2 bases, with 9 bases between them. This CDR3 has 14 residues. The V gene's germline CDR1 is MNHEY and CDR2 SVGEGT. In DNA, the CDR3 is TGTGCCAGCAGTTACGTCGGCGTGCAAGAGACCCAGTACTTC. Its protein is CASSYVGVQETQYF.

This clonotype showed up just a few times. V gene TRBV24-1 combines with J gene TRBJ2-6; D is undetermined. V lost 5 bases and J 0 bases, leaving 4 bases between the germline ends. The CDR3 is made up of 14 amino acids. CDR1 and CDR2 (germline): KGHDR, SFDVKD. CDR3 in DNA: TGTGCCACCAGTGGGGGCTCTGGGGCCAACGTCCTGACTTTC. It specifies CATSGGSGANVLTF.